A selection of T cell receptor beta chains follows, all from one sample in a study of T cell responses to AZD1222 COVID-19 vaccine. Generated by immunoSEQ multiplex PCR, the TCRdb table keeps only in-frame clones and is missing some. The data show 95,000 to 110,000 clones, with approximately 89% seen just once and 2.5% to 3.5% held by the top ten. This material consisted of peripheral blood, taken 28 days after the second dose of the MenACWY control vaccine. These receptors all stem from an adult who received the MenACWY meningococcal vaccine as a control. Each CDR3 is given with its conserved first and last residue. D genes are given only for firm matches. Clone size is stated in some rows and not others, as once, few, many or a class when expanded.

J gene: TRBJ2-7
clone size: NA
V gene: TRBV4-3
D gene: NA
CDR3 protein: CASSPRTVSYEQYF
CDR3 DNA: TGCGCCAGCAGCCCGCGGACAGTCTCCTACGAGCAGTACTTC

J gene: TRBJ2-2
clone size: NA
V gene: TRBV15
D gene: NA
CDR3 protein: CATSFTAGTGELFF
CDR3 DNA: TGTGCCACCAGTTTTACCGCTGGAACCGGGGAGCTGTTTTTT

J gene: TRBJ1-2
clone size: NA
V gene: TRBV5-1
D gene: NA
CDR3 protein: CASSLGGADYGYTF
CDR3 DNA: TGCGCCAGCAGCTTGGGGGGCGCGGACTATGGCTACACCTTC

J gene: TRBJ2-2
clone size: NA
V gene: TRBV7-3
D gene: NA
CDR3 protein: CASSLSSGLLFF
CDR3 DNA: TGTGCCAGCAGCTTATCGTCTGGATTGCTGTTTTTT

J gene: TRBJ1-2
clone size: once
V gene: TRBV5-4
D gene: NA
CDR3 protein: CASSLAGDGHGYTF
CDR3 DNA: TGTGCCAGCAGCTTGGCAGGGGACGGGCATGGCTACACCTTC

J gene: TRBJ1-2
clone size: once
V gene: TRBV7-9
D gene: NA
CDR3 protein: CASSLGEYGYTF
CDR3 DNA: TGTGCCAGCAGCTTGGGCGAATATGGCTACACCTTC

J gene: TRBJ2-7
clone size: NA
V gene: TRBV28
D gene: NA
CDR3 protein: CASGGLPRYEQYF
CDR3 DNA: TGTGCCAGCGGGGGACTCCCTCGTTACGAGCAGTACTTC

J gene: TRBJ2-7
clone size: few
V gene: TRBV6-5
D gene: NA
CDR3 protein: CASSSQVLTYEQYF
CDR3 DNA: TGTGCCAGCAGTTCACAGGTTCTCACCTACGAGCAGTACTTC

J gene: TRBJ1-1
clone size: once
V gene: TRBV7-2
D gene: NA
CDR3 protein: CASSSLGVRNTEAFF
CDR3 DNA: TGTGCCAGCAGCTCCCTAGGGGTCAGGAACACTGAAGCTTTCTTT

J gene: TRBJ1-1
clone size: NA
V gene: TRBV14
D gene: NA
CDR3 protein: CASSRNVDGVAFF
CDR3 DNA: TGTGCCAGCAGCCGCAACGTCGACGGGGTAGCTTTCTTT

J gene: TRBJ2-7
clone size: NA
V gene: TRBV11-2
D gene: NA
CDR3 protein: CASSYGTREQYF
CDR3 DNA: TGTGCCAGCAGCTATGGAACACGCGAGCAGTACTTC

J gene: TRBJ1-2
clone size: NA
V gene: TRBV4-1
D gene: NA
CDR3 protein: CASSQGRGQAVYGYTF
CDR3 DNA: TGCGCCAGCAGCCAAGGTAGAGGGCAAGCGGTTTATGGCTACACCTTC

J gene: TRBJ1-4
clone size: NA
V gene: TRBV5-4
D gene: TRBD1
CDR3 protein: CASSTTTGGREKLFF
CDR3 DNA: TGTGCCAGCAGCACCACGACAGGGGGCAGGGAAAAACTGTTTTTT

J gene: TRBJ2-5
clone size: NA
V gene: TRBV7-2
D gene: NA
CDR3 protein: CASSLARYQETQYF
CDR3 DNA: TGTGCCAGCAGCCTCGCAAGGTACCAAGAGACCCAGTACTTC

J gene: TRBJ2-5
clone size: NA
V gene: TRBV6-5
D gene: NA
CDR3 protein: CASRNRDGETQYF
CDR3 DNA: TGTGCCAGCAGGAACAGGGACGGGGAGACCCAGTACTTC

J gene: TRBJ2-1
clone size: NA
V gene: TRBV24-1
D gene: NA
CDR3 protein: CATSGDIYNEQFF
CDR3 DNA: TGTGCCACCAGTGGGGACATATACAATGAGCAGTTCTTC

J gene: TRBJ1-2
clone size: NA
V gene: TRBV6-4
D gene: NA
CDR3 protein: CASSDTAGRNYGYTF
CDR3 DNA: TGTGCCAGCAGTGACACGGCAGGGAGAAACTATGGCTACACCTTC

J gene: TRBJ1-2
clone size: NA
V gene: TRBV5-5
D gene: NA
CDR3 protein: CASSFRDPVAYGYTF
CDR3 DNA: TGTGCCAGCAGCTTCCGGGACCCCGTAGCTTATGGCTACACCTTC

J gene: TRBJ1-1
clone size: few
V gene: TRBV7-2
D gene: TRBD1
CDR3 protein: CASSLNSGGLNTEAFF
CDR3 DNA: TGTGCCAGCAGCTTAAATTCAGGGGGGCTGAACACTGAAGCTTTCTTT

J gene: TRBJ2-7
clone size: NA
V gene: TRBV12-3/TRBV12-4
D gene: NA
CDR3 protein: CASSHTGREQYF
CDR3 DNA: TGTGCCAGCAGTCACACAGGACGCGAGCAGTACTTC

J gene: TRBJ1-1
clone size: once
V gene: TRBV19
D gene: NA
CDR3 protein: CASSIAADFKAFF
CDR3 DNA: TGTGCCAGTAGTATTGCGGCGGATTTTAAAGCTTTCTTT

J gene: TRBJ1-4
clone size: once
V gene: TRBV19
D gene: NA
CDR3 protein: CASSFYLATNEKLFF
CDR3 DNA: TGTGCCAGTAGTTTTTACCTGGCAACTAATGAAAAACTGTTTTTT

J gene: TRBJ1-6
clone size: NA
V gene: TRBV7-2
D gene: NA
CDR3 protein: CASSLDLNSPLHF
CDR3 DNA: TGTGCCAGCAGCTTAGATTTGAATTCACCCCTCCACTTT

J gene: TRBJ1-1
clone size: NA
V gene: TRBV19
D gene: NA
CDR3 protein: CASSPQGNTEAFF
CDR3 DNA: TGTGCCAGTAGTCCCCAGGGGAACACTGAAGCTTTCTTT

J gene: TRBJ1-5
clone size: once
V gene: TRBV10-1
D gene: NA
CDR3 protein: CASSEGGNQPQHF
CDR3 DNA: TGCGCCAGCAGTGAAGGGGGAAATCAGCCCCAGCATTTT

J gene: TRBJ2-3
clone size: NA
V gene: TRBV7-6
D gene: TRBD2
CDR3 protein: CASSLGLAGEGTDTQYF
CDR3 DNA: TGTGCCAGCAGCTTAGGACTAGCGGGGGAGGGGACAGATACGCAGTATTTT

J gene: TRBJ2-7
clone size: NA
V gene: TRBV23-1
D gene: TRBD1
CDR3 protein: CASSHLPRQGGSYEQYF
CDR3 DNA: TGCGCCAGCAGTCACCTACCCCGACAGGGGGGATCCTACGAGCAGTACTTC

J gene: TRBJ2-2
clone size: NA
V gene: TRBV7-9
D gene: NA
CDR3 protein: CASSLDWPTNTGELFF
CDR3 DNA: TGTGCCAGCAGCTTAGATTGGCCGACGAACACCGGGGAGCTGTTTTTT

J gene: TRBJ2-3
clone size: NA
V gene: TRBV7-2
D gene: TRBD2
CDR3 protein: CASSLRGGSTDTQYF
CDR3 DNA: TGTGCCAGCAGCTTACGGGGGGGGTCCACAGATACGCAGTATTTT

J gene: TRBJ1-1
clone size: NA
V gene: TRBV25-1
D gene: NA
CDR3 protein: CASSPGGGATEAFF
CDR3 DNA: TGTGCCAGCAGTCCAGGCGGAGGGGCCACTGAAGCTTTCTTT

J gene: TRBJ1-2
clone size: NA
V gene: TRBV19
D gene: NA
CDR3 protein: CASSIDPRGNYGYTF
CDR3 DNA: TGTGCCAGTAGTATAGATCCTAGGGGGAACTATGGCTACACCTTC

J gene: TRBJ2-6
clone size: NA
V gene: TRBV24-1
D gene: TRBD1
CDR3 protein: CATSDSGQGRESGANVLTF
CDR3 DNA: TGTGCCACCAGTGACAGTGGACAGGGGAGAGAGTCTGGGGCCAACGTCCTGACTTTC

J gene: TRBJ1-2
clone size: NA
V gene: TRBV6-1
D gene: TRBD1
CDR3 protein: CASSEATGPNYGYTF
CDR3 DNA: TGTGCCAGCAGTGAAGCGACAGGGCCTAACTATGGCTACACCTTC

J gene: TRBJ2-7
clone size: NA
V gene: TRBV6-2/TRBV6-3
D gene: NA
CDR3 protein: CASSYLADSYEQYF
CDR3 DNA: TGTGCCAGCAGTTACCTCGCGGATTCCTACGAGCAGTACTTC

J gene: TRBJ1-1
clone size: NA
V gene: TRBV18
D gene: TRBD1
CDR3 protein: CASSQRPDRRTEAFF
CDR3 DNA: TGTGCCAGCTCACAGCGCCCGGACAGGAGGACTGAAGCTTTCTTT

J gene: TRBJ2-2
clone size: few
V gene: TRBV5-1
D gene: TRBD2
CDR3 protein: CASSAGGPTGELFF
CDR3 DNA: TGCGCCAGCAGCGCGGGGGGGCCTACCGGGGAGCTGTTTTTT

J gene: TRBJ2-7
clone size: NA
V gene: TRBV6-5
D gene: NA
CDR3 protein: CASSYSVSGYEQYF
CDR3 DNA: TGTGCCAGCAGTTACTCGGTCAGTGGCTACGAGCAGTACTTC

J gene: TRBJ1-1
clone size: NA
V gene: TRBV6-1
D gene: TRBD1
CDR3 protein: CASSEDRGGNTEAFF
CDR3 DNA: TGTGCCAGCAGTGAGGACAGGGGAGGGAACACTGAAGCTTTCTTT

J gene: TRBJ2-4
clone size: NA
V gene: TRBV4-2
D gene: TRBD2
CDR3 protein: CASSQDSGLAQNIQYF
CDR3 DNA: TGTGCCAGCAGCCAAGATAGCGGACTAGCCCAAAACATTCAGTACTTC

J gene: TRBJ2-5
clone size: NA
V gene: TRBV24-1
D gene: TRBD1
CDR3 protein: CATSDPNRGQETQYF
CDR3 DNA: TGTGCCACCAGTGATCCTAACAGGGGTCAGGAGACCCAGTACTTC